These 25 T cell receptor beta chains share one sample of origin, sequenced in a study of shared clonotypes between healthy human individuals. The naive CD8 population came from CD45RO-negative cells selected for CCR7, without terminally differentiated effector memory CD45RA+ cells. Repertoires were generated with immunoSEQ multiplex PCR, while TCRdb's copy carries only in-frame clones and drops some. The data contain fewer than 800,000 clones, 92% of them singletons. The sequenced material came from naive CD8+ T cells sorted from blood. The receptors shown here come from a man under 40 in good health.

The genes are TRBV5-1 and TRBJ1-1; possible D gene TRBD1, 5 bases. Between the trimmed V and J ends, which lost 3 bases and 3 bases, there was a span of 18 bases. The CDR3 is 16 residues long. Per the germline V gene, CDR1 is SGHRS and CDR2 is YFSETQ. The CDR3 bases are TGCGCCAGCAGCTGGTCCCTCAGGGTCGGGGACACTGAAGCTTTCTTT. It is translated as CASSWSLRVGDTEAFF.

This chain uses TRBV9 with TRBJ2-1, with 7 positions matching TRBD2. CDR1 is SGDLS and CDR2 is YYNGEE in the germline V gene. V dropped 2 bases and J dropped 6; count of bases not matched to a gene: 8. The CDR3 length is 15 residues. CDR3 nucleotide sequence: TGTGCCAGCAGCGTTTTTCGCGGGAGCGGCAATGAGCAGTTCTTC. Translated: CASSVFRGSGNEQFF.

The gene calls are TRBV4-1 and TRBJ2-1, with unresolved D. The germline V and J ends were trimmed by 0 bases and 8 bases, with 8 bases remaining between them. Per germline, CDR1 MGHRA and CDR2 YSYEKL. The CDR3 length is 13 residues. CDR3 nucleotide sequence: TGCGCCAGCAGCCAAGACCCTTTTTATGAGCAGTTCTTC. This translates into CASSQDPFYEQFF.

The CDR3: CASSLDAQIYEQYF. The CDR3 bases are TGTGCCAGCAGTTTAGACGCGCAAATCTACGAGCAGTACTTC. The chain carries TRBV27 and TRBJ2-7, with D uncertain. CDR1 MNHEY and CDR2 SMNVEV come from the germline V gene (reference sequence). The length of the CDR3 is 14 residues. V gave up 2 bases and J gave up 3 bases, with 11 bases separating them.

To note about this clone: The same CDR3 is also encoded by other DNA sequences in this sample. The chain uses TRBV7-9 and TRBJ1-1; D possibly corresponds to TRBD1 (5 bases). The CDR3 contains 11 residues. Germline assignment: CDR1 SEHNR and CDR2 FQNEAQ (reference sequence). V lost 5 bases and J 4 bases, leaving 5 bases between the germline ends. The CDR3 region has the DNA TGTGCCAGCAGCAGGGGCACTGAAGCTTTCTTT. It yields the protein CASSRGTEAFF. Drawing the rest from reference TRBV7-9 and TRBJ1-1, the complete variable domain is DTGVSQNPRHKITKRGQNVTFRCDPISEHNRLYWYRQTLGQGPEFLTYFQNEAQLEKSRLLSDRFSAERPKGSFSTLEIQRTEQGDSAMYLCASSRGTEAFFGQGTRLTVV.

The chain has TRBV6-6 and TRBJ2-5; 12 bases are a match to TRBD1. Germline-derived CDR1 and CDR2 are MNHNY and SVGAGI (reference sequence). The V gene end was trimmed by 4 bases and the J gene end by 6 bases; junction bases not matched to a gene: 6. There are 15 residues in the CDR3. The DNA of the CDR3 is TGTGCCAGCAGTTGGGGGACAGGGGGCGGGAAGACCCAGTACTTC. It translates to CASSWGTGGGKTQYF.

V gene TRBV4-3 combines with J gene TRBJ2-7; tentatively, D is TRBD1 (6 bases). V was trimmed by 0 bases and J by 0 bases, leaving 9 bases between them. Germline V lookup: CDR1 LGHNA, CDR2 YSLEER. The CDR3 has 15 amino acids. CDR3 protein: CASSQEDSASYEQYF. DNA of the CDR3: TGCGCCAGCAGCCAAGAGGACAGCGCCTCCTACGAGCAGTACTTC.

The genes are TRBV28 and TRBJ2-1, with 12 bases matching TRBD2. The germline CDR1 and CDR2 sequences are MDHEN and SYDVKM. V shed 2 bases, J shed 0 bases, and the junction held 5 bases outside the gene matches. The CDR3 totals 18 residues. In nucleotides, the CDR3 is TGTGCCAGCAGTTTAAGACTAGCGGGAGAGTTCTCCTACAATGAGCAGTTCTTC. Its protein is CASSLRLAGEFSYNEQFF.

The chain joins TRBV9 to TRBJ1-3, with D perhaps TRBD1 (5 bases). Germline CDR1 and CDR2: SGDLS and YYNGEE. The CDR3 spans 16 residues. V gave up 4 bases and J gave up 0 bases, with 14 bases separating them. CDR3 sequence: CASSPRDGFSGNTIYF. The CDR3 nucleotides are TGTGCCAGCAGCCCTCGGGACGGATTCTCTGGAAACACCATATATTTT.

The genes are TRBV6-6 and TRBJ1-1; D unclear. Trimming left V 4 bases short and J 1 base short, with 7 bases between. Germline V gene sequence: CDR1 MNHNY, CDR2 SVGAGI (reference sequence). The CDR3 has 13 residues. DNA of the CDR3: TGTGCCAGCAGTTCTGGCGGGAACACTGAAGCTTTCTTT. It translates to CASSSGGNTEAFF.

This clone has only a few counts. V usage is TRBV6-6 and J usage is TRBJ2-4; TRBD2 aligns across 9 bases. Germline values: CDR1 MNHNY, CDR2 SVGAGI (reference sequence). Trimming took 0 bases from V and 5 from J; bases not matched to a gene: 5. The CDR3 sequence is 16 residues long. CDR3 coding DNA: TGTGCCAGCAGTTACTCGAGGGAGCGGGAGGAAAACATTCAGTACTTC. Translated: CASSYSREREENIQYF.

The V and J genes are TRBV19 and TRBJ2-1; unclear D gene. The V end was cut by 1 base, the J end by 8 bases, with 6 bases between. Germline V lookup: CDR1 LNHDA, CDR2 SQIVND (reference sequence). The CDR3 sequence is 12 residues long. The CDR3 DNA sequence: TGTGCCAGTAGTATAGGGGTACATGAGCAGTTCTTC. Translating it yields CASSIGVHEQFF.

This clone was seen just once. The rearrangement links TRBV11-1 to TRBJ1-2; D is undetermined. CDR1 is SGHAT and CDR2 is FQDESV in the germline V gene (reference sequence). The CDR3 extends over 13 amino acids. V was shortened by 1 base and J by 8 bases, with 11 bases between the two germline ends. Written as DNA, the CDR3 is TGTGCCAGCAGCTTAGAGGCGGACGGCGGCTACACCTTC. As protein: CASSLEADGGYTF.

V usage is TRBV27 and J usage is TRBJ2-7; D ambiguous. The ends were cut back, 1 base at V and 6 bases at J, with 13 bases in the middle. In germline, CDR1 is MNHEY, CDR2 SMNVEV (reference sequence). The CDR3 consists of 14 residues. The CDR3: CASSLLAVTGEQYF. CDR3 DNA sequence: TGTGCCAGCAGTTTATTGGCTGTCACGGGCGAGCAGTACTTC.

The rearrangement joins TRBV7-3 to TRBJ2-7; 9 bases are a match to TRBD2. J gave up 6 bases and V 4 bases, and 7 bases lay outside the gene matches. The CDR3 extends over 14 amino acids. CDR1 is SGHTA, CDR2 FQGTGA, per germline. CDR3 nucleotide sequence: TGTGCCAGCAGCTCTGGACTAGCGACCAGCGAGCAGTACTTC. Its protein product is CASSSGLATSEQYF.

The genes are TRBV27 and TRBJ2-7; D possibly corresponds to TRBD1 (5 bases). The CDR3 length is 13 residues. The V end lost 3 bases, the J end lost 0 bases, and 6 bases lay between the germline ends. The germline CDR1 and CDR2 sequences are MNHEY and SMNVEV (reference sequence). CDR3 amino acids: CASSLDTSYEQYF. The DNA for the CDR3 is TGTGCCAGCAGTTTGGACACCTCCTACGAGCAGTACTTC.

The gene calls are TRBV27 and TRBJ2-3; D remains unclear. CDR1 is MNHEY and CDR2 is SMNVEV in the germline V gene (reference sequence). This CDR3 has 14 residues. V dropped 5 bases and J dropped 2 bases, with 11 bases sitting between them. The CDR3 here is CASSLLTLTDTQYF. The DNA for the CDR3 is TGTGCCAGCAGTCTATTAACCCTCACAGATACGCAGTATTTT.

This chain uses TRBV5-1 with TRBJ1-5, with D hard to call. Trimming cost V 2 bases and J 1 base, with 7 bases left between them. The CDR3 runs 14 residues. In germline, CDR1 is SGHRS, CDR2 YFSETQ. CDR3 sequence (DNA): TGCGCCAGCAGCTTTCGATACAGCAATCAGCCCCAGCATTTT. Protein: CASSFRYSNQPQHF.

V and J are TRBV30 and TRBJ1-1, with D possibly matching TRBD1 (5 bases). Trimming cost V 0 bases and J 1 base, with 9 bases left between them. In germline, CDR1 is GTSNPN, CDR2 SVGIG (reference sequence). The CDR3 is 14 amino acids. The CDR3 bases are TGTGCCTGGAGTGTGGCGGGGCCGAACACTGAAGCTTTCTTT. Amino acids: CAWSVAGPNTEAFF.

The chain carries TRBV7-2 and TRBJ2-3; TRBD2 matches at 7 bases. The V gene end was trimmed by 7 bases and the J gene end by 6 bases; junction bases not matched to a gene: 10. CDR1 is SGHTA and CDR2 is FQGNSA in the germline V gene. This CDR3 region has 14 residues. The CDR3: CASNGLVGIDTQYF. CDR3 DNA sequence: TGTGCCAGCAACGGACTAGTGGGGATCGATACGCAGTATTTT.

The gene calls are TRBV15 and TRBJ2-7; 9 positions agree with TRBD2. The CDR3 contains 15 residues. The ends lost 3 bases at V and 7 bases at J; junction bases unmatched: 10. Germline lookup yields CDR1 LNHNV and CDR2 YYDKDF (reference sequence). The CDR3 region is CATSREPGLALEQYF. As DNA, the CDR3 is TGTGCCACCAGCAGGGAACCGGGACTAGCCCTGGAGCAGTACTTC. The full variable domain, its missing parts supplied by reference TRBV15 and TRBJ2-7, is DAMVIQNPRYQVTQFGKPVTLSCSQTLNHNVMYWYQQKSSQAPKLLFHYYDKDFNNEADTPDNFQSRRPNTSFCFLDIRSPGLGDTAMYLCATSREPGLALEQYFGPGTRLTVT.

The chain carries TRBV19 and TRBJ1-5, with D perhaps TRBD1 (5 bases). The CDR3 has 15 amino acids. The germline gives CDR1 LNHDA, CDR2 SQIVND (reference sequence). V dropped 5 bases and J dropped 1 base, with 12 bases sitting between them. This chain's CDR3 is CASSPSGGSNQPQHF. The CDR3 DNA sequence: TGTGCCAGTAGTCCCTCCGGGGGAAGCAATCAGCCCCAGCATTTT.

The chain links TRBV10-2 to TRBJ2-1; D call uncertain. V was clipped by 3 bases and J by 14 bases, with 11 bases between them. The CDR3 extends over 11 amino acids. Germline loops: CDR1 WSHSY, CDR2 SAAADI. The CDR3 loop is CASSDGLGEFF. The CDR3 DNA follows: TGCGCCAGCAGTGATGGGCTGGGCGAGTTCTTC.

CDR3 nucleotides: TGTGCCAGCAAAGTGGCAGGGGATAATCAGCCCCAGCATTTT. This gives the protein CASKVAGDNQPQHF. The chain is built from TRBV27 and TRBJ1-5, with a tentative D call TRBD1 (6 bases). The length of the CDR3 is 14 residues. Germline V gene lookup returns CDR1 MNHEY and CDR2 SMNVEV (reference sequence). V lost 7 bases, J lost 4 bases, and 14 bases lay in between.

The chain carries TRBV27 and TRBJ2-7, with 7 positions matching TRBD2. V dropped 6 bases and J dropped 0; count of bases not matched to a gene: 5. Germline loops: CDR1 MNHEY, CDR2 SMNVEV (reference sequence). This CDR3 comprises 14 residues. For the CDR3, the DNA is TGTGCCAGCAGAACTAGCGCCGGCTCCTACGAGCAGTACTTC. Amino acids: CASRTSAGSYEQYF.